These 28 T cell receptor beta chains were all obtained from the same sample, sequenced in a study of metastatic and nonmetastatic thyroid tumors. Not a single patient had been given any form of treatment at any point before undergoing thyroid surgery. TCRdb re-called the PCR reads with MiXCR. Of about 16,000 clones in the sample, 15% to 19% were seen once. Sequences were obtained from blood. These receptor sequences come from a female donor with papillary thyroid cancer or a benign thyroid nodule (not recorded which). Some clones in this sample may be carry-over from other donors' samples.

This clone was observed at least ten times. The J gene is TRBJ2-6, the V gene TRBV2; perhaps TRBD1 as D (5 bases). The CDR3 runs 15 residues. V lost 3 bases and J 2 bases, leaving 8 bases between the germline ends. The germline V gene has CDR1 SNHLY and CDR2 FYNNEI. The CDR3 nucleotides read TGTGCCAGCAGTGAGGCAGGGACTGGGGCCAACGTCCTGACTTTC. This translates into CASSEAGTGANVLTF.

The CDR3 loop reads CAWSGGANVLTF. CDR3 sequence (DNA): TGTGCCTGGAGTGGTGGGGCCAACGTCCTGACTTTC. The chain combines TRBV30 with TRBJ2-6; D is ambiguous. Between the trimmed V and J ends, which lost 1 base and 3 bases, there was a span of 1 base. The CDR3 is made up of 12 amino acids. Per the germline V gene, CDR1 is GTSNPN and CDR2 is SVGIG (reference sequence). The whole variable domain, remainder taken from reference TRBV30 and TRBJ2-6, is SQTIHQWPATLVQPVGSPLSLECTVEGTSNPNLYWYRQAAGRGLQLLFYSVGIGQISSEVPQNLSASRPQDRQFILSSKKLLLSDSGFYLCAWSGGANVLTFGAGSRLTVL.

The table lists this clone with many counts. V usage is TRBV10-3 and J usage is TRBJ1-3; a possible D gene is TRBD1 (5 bases). The CDR3 spans 16 residues. V shed 5 bases and J shed 0 bases, with 14 bases lying between them. CDR1 and CDR2 from the germline V gene are ENHRY and SYGVKD. As DNA, the CDR3 is TGTGCCATCAGTCCGGCGGGGGGATACTCTGGAAACACCATATATTTT. Its protein is CAISPAGGYSGNTIYF.

This clone was picked up a small number of times. The V and J genes are TRBV7-2 and TRBJ2-7, with unresolved D. Germline CDR1 reads SGHTA; CDR2 reads FQGNSA. The CDR3 runs 12 residues. V dropped 2 bases and J dropped 6 bases, with 8 bases sitting between them. The CDR3 reads CASSLFRSEQYF. For the CDR3, the DNA is TGTGCCAGCAGCTTATTTCGCAGCGAGCAGTACTTC.

The table lists this clone with many counts. The chain has TRBV28 and TRBJ1-5; no firm D call. This CDR3 is built from 16 residues. The ends were cut back, 2 bases at V and 4 bases at J, with 15 bases in the middle. The germline V gene has CDR1 MDHEN and CDR2 SYDVKM. As DNA, the CDR3 is TGTGCCAGCAGTTTACCCCCACATCCGCTAAATCAGCCCCAGCATTTT. Its protein is CASSLPPHPLNQPQHF.

The sample holds many counts of this clone. The V call is TRBV5-5, the J call TRBJ2-5; the match to TRBD2 covers 11 bases. The CDR3 consists of 17 residues. Germline CDR1 reads SGHKS; CDR2 reads YYEKEE (reference sequence). V was pared by 1 base and J by 5 bases, with 10 bases of the junction left unmatched. The CDR3 DNA follows: TGTGCCAGCAGCTTGAGCTCCACACGACTAGCGGGGGAGACCCAGTACTTC. Translating gives CASSLSSTRLAGETQYF.

V is TRBV30 and J is TRBJ2-3; no firm D call. This CDR3 is built from 14 residues. V gave up 2 bases and J gave up 0 bases, with 9 bases separating them. Germline V CDR1 and CDR2: GTSNPN, SVGIG (reference sequence). CDR3 bases: TGTGCCTGGAGTTATGGGTTCAGCACAGATACGCAGTATTTT. Amino acids: CAWSYGFSTDTQYF.

CDR3 bases: TGTGCCAGCAGCCGAGAGGGCCCGGGACTAGCGGCGGGGGACGAGCAGTACTTC. Translation gives CASSREGPGLAAGDEQYF. The rearrangement links TRBV14 to TRBJ2-7, with 11 bases lining up with TRBD2. J gave up 5 bases and V 4 bases, and 16 bases lay outside the gene matches. Per germline, CDR1 SGHDN and CDR2 FVKESK. The CDR3 has 18 amino acids.

This clone was detected a few times. V and J are TRBV20-1 and TRBJ2-3; 12 bases fit TRBD2. CDR1 and CDR2 (germline): DFQATT, SNEGSKA (reference sequence). The CDR3 runs 18 residues. J lost 1 base, V lost 6 bases, and 14 bases had no gene match. The CDR3 coding sequence is TGCAGTGCCTCGGGGGTGCTAGCGGGGGGGCCCGGCACAGATACGCAGTATTTT. This translates into CSASGVLAGGPGTDTQYF.

The sample holds a few counts of this clone. V usage is TRBV6-1 and J usage is TRBJ2-7; possibly TRBD1 or TRBD2 for D (5 bases each). The length of the CDR3 is 12 residues. Deletions cut 2 bases from V and 12 bases from J, with 14 bases between. Looked up from germline, CDR1 is MNHNS and CDR2 is SASEGT. This CDR3 is CASSELTGTVYF. The DNA of the CDR3 is TGTGCCAGCAGTGAATTAACCGGGACGGTGTACTTC.

This clone showed up just a few times. This sequence joins TRBV19 and TRBJ1-2; 7 nucleotides align to TRBD1. CDR1 is LNHDA and CDR2 is SQIVND in the germline V gene (reference sequence). The CDR3 is made up of 14 amino acids. Trimming removed 3 bases from V and 6 bases from J; junction bases left unmatched: 7. CDR3 in amino acids: CASSMTGWEDGYTF. CDR3 in DNA: TGTGCCAGTAGTATGACAGGGTGGGAGGATGGCTACACCTTC.

This clone was counted many times. The CDR3 loop is CASSRGTLLHF. The CDR3 coding sequence is TGTGCCAGCAGCCGGGGGACTCTCCTCCACTTT. This chain joins TRBV5-6 and TRBJ1-6; tentative D call: TRBD1 (5 bases). CDR1 and CDR2 (germline): SGHDT, YYEEEE. The V end lost 4 bases, the J end lost 15 bases, and 11 bases lay between the germline ends. The CDR3 is 11 residues long.

This clone showed up just a few times. Being one base from a much bigger clone, this may be a read error. Other DNA sequences in this sample translate to the same CDR3. The V call is TRBV7-9, the J call TRBJ2-3; no firm D call. Per the germline V gene, CDR1 is SEHNR and CDR2 is FQNEAQ (reference sequence). The CDR3 loop spans 11 amino acids. CDR3 region: CASSASDTQYF. The CDR3 coding sequence is TGTGCCAGCAGCGCAAGTGATACTCAGTATTTT.

This clone was observed many times. The V and J genes are TRBV20-1 and TRBJ2-1; 12 nucleotides match TRBD2. CDR3 length: 16 residues. Germline-derived CDR1 and CDR2 are DFQATT and SNEGSKA (reference sequence). V dropped 5 bases and J dropped 0; count of bases not matched to a gene: 5. For the CDR3, the DNA is TGCAGTGCTGATACTAGCGGGGGGAGCTCCTACAATGAGCAGTTCTTC. Translation: CSADTSGGSSYNEQFF.

This clone has at least ten counts. The chain is built from TRBV7-2 and TRBJ2-1, with D maybe TRBD2 (7 bases). CDR3 length: 16 residues. The V gene's germline CDR1 is SGHTA and CDR2 FQGNSA. Between the trimmed V and J ends, which lost 2 bases and 4 bases, there was a span of 15 bases. The CDR3 DNA reads TGTGCCAGCAGCTTAAGGGTTGGGGGGGCTTACAATGAGCAGTTCTTC. The encoded protein is CASSLRVGGAYNEQFF. The variable domain in full, completed from reference TRBV7-2 and TRBJ2-1, reads GAGVSQSPSNKVTEKGKDVELRCDPISGHTALYWYRQSLGQGLEFLIYFQGNSAPDKSGLPSDRFSAERTGGSVSTLTIQRTQQEDSAVYLCASSLRVGGAYNEQFFGPGTRLTVL.

This clone was seen more than once but under ten times. The V call is TRBV28, the J call TRBJ2-7; D uncertain. The V gene lost 8 bases and the J gene lost 0 bases, with 5 bases spanning the gap. The CDR3 consists of 11 residues. Germline assignment: CDR1 MDHEN and CDR2 SYDVKM. The CDR3 coding sequence is TGTGCCAGCGGGCGCTCCTACGAGCAGTACTTC. Its translation is CASGRSYEQYF.

Judged by abundance, this clone is medium-sized. The chain uses TRBV19 and TRBJ2-5, with D perhaps being TRBD1 or TRBD2 (5 bases each). Germline CDR1 LNHDA, CDR2 SQIVND (reference sequence). The CDR3 sequence is 11 residues long. V lost 6 bases to trimming and J lost 7 bases, with 9 bases between them. The CDR3 spells CASSTGGTQYF. The CDR3 region has the DNA TGTGCCAGTAGCACTGGGGGGACCCAGTACTTC.

In this sample, this clone turned up many times. This chain links TRBV11-2 with TRBJ1-2; no firm D call. Germline values: CDR1 SGHAT, CDR2 FQNNGV. The CDR3 is 12 residues long. The ends were cut back, 5 bases at V and 8 bases at J, with 12 bases in the middle. The CDR3 coding sequence is TGTGCCAGCAGCCCCGCCGGAAGGGGCTACACCTTC. It yields the protein CASSPAGRGYTF.

By share, this clone counts as medium-sized. The rearrangement uses TRBV6-1 and TRBJ1-2; TRBD1 agrees at 7 bases. The germline gives CDR1 MNHNS, CDR2 SASEGT. The CDR3 is 13 residues long. The V and J ends lost 8 bases and 2 bases, in that order; junction bases with no gene match: 5. CDR3 loop: CASRTGSNYGYTF. The CDR3 DNA reads as TGTGCCAGCCGGACAGGATCAAACTATGGCTACACCTTC.

The V call is TRBV6-1, the J call TRBJ1-5; a weak D match, TRBD1 (6 bases). V was shortened by 2 bases and J by 5 bases, with 10 bases between the two germline ends. This CDR3 has 14 amino acids. CDR1 and CDR2 (germline): MNHNS, SASEGT. The CDR3 is CASSERGSDQPQHF. As DNA, the CDR3 is TGTGCCAGCAGTGAAAGGGGGTCAGATCAGCCCCAGCATTTT.

In this sample, this clone turned up many times. The chain has TRBV6-1 and TRBJ1-4; D is perhaps TRBD1 (5 bases). V dropped 6 bases and J dropped 3 bases, with 11 bases sitting between them. The CDR3 totals 14 residues. Germline V gene data show CDR1 as MNHNS and CDR2 as SASEGT. The CDR3 loop reads CASSPAGPNEKLFF. The DNA for the CDR3 is TGTGCCAGCAGCCCGGCAGGGCCTAATGAAAAACTGTTTTTT.

By share of the sample, this clone is medium-sized. This chain connects TRBV28 to TRBJ2-7, with 9 bases aligning to TRBD2. The germline gives CDR1 MDHEN, CDR2 SYDVKM. This CDR3 region has 16 residues. V trimming: 2 bases; J trimming: 2 bases; junction bases outside the gene matches: 7. CDR3 bases: TGTGCCAGCAGTTTACTCACTAGCGGGTTACCCTACGAGCAGTACTTC. This gives the protein CASSLLTSGLPYEQYF.

The gene calls are TRBV4-1 and TRBJ1-6, with 7 bases identical to TRBD1. The CDR3 has 16 residues. V shed 2 bases and J 3 bases; nucleotides not matched to a gene: 4. Germline assignment: CDR1 MGHRA and CDR2 YSYEKL. The CDR3 loop is CASSQPDRVYNSPLHF. As DNA, the CDR3 is TGCGCCAGCAGCCAACCCGACAGGGTCTATAATTCACCCCTCCACTTT.

Ten or more counts support this clone. This rearrangement joins TRBV10-3 to TRBJ1-1, with D possibly being TRBD1 (6 bases). V was cut by 8 bases and J by 1 base, with 11 bases left in between. The CDR3 has 13 amino acids. Germline V CDR1 and CDR2: ENHRY, SYGVKD. CDR3 DNA: TGTGCCATCCAACAGGGTTCGAACACTGAAGCTTTCTTT. Its translation: CAIQQGSNTEAFF.

This clone was recorded at least ten times. The J gene is TRBJ2-5, the V gene TRBV30; 10 bases match TRBD2. Germline CDR1 and CDR2: GTSNPN and SVGIG (reference sequence). The CDR3 extends over 15 amino acids. J gave up 3 bases and V 5 bases, and 9 bases lay outside the gene matches. The CDR3 nucleotides are TGTGCCTGGGCAGGATTAGCGGGGGGCAAAGAGACCCAGTACTTC. It specifies CAWAGLAGGKETQYF.

This clone has a count of ten or more. The V gene is TRBV7-2, the J gene TRBJ2-1; D perhaps matches TRBD1 (6 bases). The CDR3 has 14 amino acids. Trimming pared 3 bases from V and 4 bases from J, leaving 10 bases between. In germline, CDR1 is SGHTA, CDR2 FQGNSA. The CDR3 here is CASSFAGTYNEQFF. CDR3 DNA: TGTGCCAGCAGCTTTGCCGGGACATACAATGAGCAGTTCTTC.

By sample share, this clone is medium-sized. The CDR3 loop reads CASSPRGRGNTIYF. The CDR3 nucleotides read TGTGCCAGCAGCCCCAGGGGGCGCGGAAACACCATATATTTT. This chain links TRBV12-3 or TRBV12-4 with TRBJ1-3, with 8 positions matching TRBD1. This CDR3 spans 14 amino acids. The V and J ends lost 6 bases and 4 bases, in that order; junction bases with no gene match: 5.

This clone appeared many times. The CDR3 spells CASSPQRERTDTQYF. CDR3 nucleotides: TGTGCCAGCTCACCACAGCGGGAGCGCACAGATACGCAGTATTTT. The genes are TRBV18 and TRBJ2-3; 8 bases are shared with TRBD2. The CDR3 contains 15 residues. Germline loops: CDR1 KGHSH, CDR2 LQKENI. V trimming: 1 base; J trimming: 1 base; junction bases outside the gene matches: 1. Together with reference TRBV18 and TRBJ2-3, the CDR3 gives the full variable domain: NAGVMQNPRHLVRRRGQEARLRCSPMKGHSHVYWYRQLPEEGLKFMVYLQKENIIDESGMPKERFSAEFPKEGPSILRIQQVVRGDSAAYFCASSPQRERTDTQYFGPGTRLTVL.